Below are 10 T cell receptor beta chains sequenced from a single sample in a study of breast tumors, draining lymph nodes, adjacent tissues. TCRdb analysed the multiplex PCR reads with MiXCR anew, one entry per CDR3 protein. The table shows 200,000 to 300,000 distinct CDR3 sequences, with around 30% occurring only once. Breast cancer patients provided tissue from their axillary draining lymph nodes. The sample comprised axillary lymph node tissue. Receptors originate from a female donor with breast cancer. Some clones in this sample may be carry-over from other donors' samples.

This rearrangement joins TRBV7-6 to TRBJ2-1, with 11 bases matching TRBD1. The germline gives CDR1 SGHVS, CDR2 FNYEAQ. The CDR3 is 15 amino acids. V dropped 5 bases and J dropped 4; count of bases not matched to a gene: 4. The CDR3 bases are TGTGCCAGCAGCCCGGGACAGGGGGGTTACAATGAGCAGTTCTTC. Translating gives CASSPGQGGYNEQFF.

This clonotype came up a few times. This chain uses TRBV12-5 with TRBJ2-1, with a weak D call TRBD2 (5 bases). Germline loops: CDR1 LGHNT, CDR2 FRNRAP. The V and J ends lost 4 bases and 1 base respectively, with 11 bases between them. This CDR3 contains 15 residues. This CDR3 is CASGSQRKSYNEQFF. DNA for the CDR3: TGTGCTAGTGGTTCCCAGCGGAAATCCTACAATGAGCAGTTCTTC.

Concerning this clonotype: Being one base from a much bigger clone, this may be a read error. The V and J genes are TRBV18 and TRBJ1-6, with D maybe TRBD1 (5 bases). Germline assignment: CDR1 KGHSH and CDR2 LQKENI. V lost 8 bases, J lost 7 bases, and 15 bases lay in between. The CDR3 has 14 amino acids. Written as DNA, the CDR3 is TGTGCCAGCAACGAAGAGGGACCGAATTCACCCCTCCACTTT. Translating gives CASNEEGPNSPLHF.

This clonotype showed up just once. This could be a read error, since a much larger clone is one nucleotide away. CDR3 nucleotide sequence: TGTGCCCGCAAAAAACAGGGCGCCGGGCCCCAGCATTTT. It codes for CARKKQGAGPQHF. This chain uses TRBV6-5 with TRBJ1-5; a possible D gene is TRBD1 (6 bases). Germline assignment: CDR1 MNHEY and CDR2 SVGAGI. Trimming removed 11 bases from V and 9 bases from J, with 20 bases in between. CDR3 length equals 13 residues.

With regard to this clonotype: A read error may explain this, as a much larger clone is one base away. The chain has TRBV29-1 and TRBJ2-1; a weak D match, TRBD2 (6 bases). This CDR3 is built from 13 residues. Germline V gene lookup returns CDR1 SQVTM and CDR2 ANQGSEA. DNA for the CDR3: TGCAGCGTTGATGGCGTGCGGGACGGTGAGCAGCTCTTC. It codes for CSVDGVRDGEQLF.

At least ten counts were recorded for this clonotype. The genes are TRBV7-8 and TRBJ2-7, with D unclear. The CDR3 loop spans 12 amino acids. CDR1 is SGHVS, CDR2 FQNEAQ, per germline. V lost 5 bases to trimming and J lost 6 bases, with 11 bases between them. CDR3: CASSTSQLEQYF. The CDR3 DNA reads TGTGCCAGCAGCACCAGCCAGCTCGAGCAGTACTTC.

This sequence joins TRBV15 and TRBJ1-1, with a tentative D call TRBD1 (5 bases). There are 14 residues in the CDR3. V dropped 1 base and J dropped 5 bases, with 11 bases sitting between them. CDR1 LNHNV and CDR2 YYDKDF come from the germline V gene (reference sequence). CDR3 DNA sequence: TGTGCCACCAGCAGAGCGGGGGGTGGGACTGAAGCTTTCTTT. Translated: CATSRAGGGTEAFF. Together with reference TRBV15 and TRBJ1-1, the CDR3 gives the full variable domain: DAMVIQNPRYQVTQFGKPVTLSCSQTLNHNVMYWYQQKSSQAPKLLFHYYDKDFNNEADTPDNFQSRRPNTSFCFLDIRSPGLGDTAMYLCATSRAGGGTEAFFGQGTRLTVV.

This clonotype was counted many times. The chain uses TRBV2 and TRBJ2-1; D gene uncertain. The germline V and J ends were trimmed by 5 bases and 0 bases, with 11 bases remaining between them. CDR1 is SNHLY and CDR2 is FYNNEI in the germline V gene. The length of the CDR3 is 15 residues. DNA for the CDR3: TGTGCCAGCAGTATTCAGATGAGCTCCTACAATGAGCAGTTCTTC. Its protein is CASSIQMSSYNEQFF. Using reference TRBV2 and TRBJ2-1 for the parts outside the CDR3, the full variable domain is EPEVTQTPSHQVTQMGQEVILRCVPISNHLYFYWYRQILGQKVEFLVSFYNNEISEKSEIFDDQFSVERPDGSNFTLKIRSTKLEDSAMYFCASSIQMSSYNEQFFGPGTRLTVL.

This clonotype was seen more than once but under ten times. The chain uses TRBV20-1 and TRBJ2-1, with 10 positions matching TRBD2. CDR3 length: 15 residues. CDR1 and CDR2 (germline): DFQATT, SNEGSKA (reference sequence). V dropped 5 bases and J dropped 7; count of bases not matched to a gene: 11. The chain's CDR3 is CSAGKLAGNANEQFF. CDR3 DNA: TGCAGTGCTGGAAAACTAGCGGGAAACGCTAATGAGCAGTTCTTC.

The rearrangement uses TRBV27 and TRBJ2-2; D gene unclear. The V and J ends lost 6 bases and 5 bases respectively, with 16 bases between them. The CDR3 consists of 15 residues. Per germline, CDR1 MNHEY and CDR2 SMNVEV (reference sequence). This CDR3 is CASSMGPGATGELFF. The CDR3 coding sequence is TGTGCCAGCAGCATGGGCCCAGGAGCGACCGGGGAGCTGTTTTTT.